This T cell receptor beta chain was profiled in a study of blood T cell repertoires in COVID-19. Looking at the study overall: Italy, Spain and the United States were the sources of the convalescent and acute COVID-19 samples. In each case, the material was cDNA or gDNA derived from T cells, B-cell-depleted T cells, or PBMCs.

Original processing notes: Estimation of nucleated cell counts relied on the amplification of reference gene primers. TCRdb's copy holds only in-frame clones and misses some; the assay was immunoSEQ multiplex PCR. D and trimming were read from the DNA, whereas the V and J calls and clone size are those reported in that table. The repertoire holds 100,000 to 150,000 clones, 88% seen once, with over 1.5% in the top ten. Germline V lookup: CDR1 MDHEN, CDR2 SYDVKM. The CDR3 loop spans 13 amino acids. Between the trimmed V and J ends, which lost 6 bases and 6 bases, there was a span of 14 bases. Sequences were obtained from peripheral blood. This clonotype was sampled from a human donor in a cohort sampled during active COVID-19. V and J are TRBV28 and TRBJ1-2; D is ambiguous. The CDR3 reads CASSNKNIHGYTF. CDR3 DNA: TGTGCCAGCAGCAATAAAAACATACATGGCTACACCTTC.